The following is a TCR beta chain sequence with its context. Profiled with immunoSEQ multiplex PCR; TCRdb holds only in-frame clones, not every one. The sample shows hundreds of thousands of clones, about 87% of them seen only once. Between the trimmed V and J ends, which lost 2 bases and 0 bases, there was a span of 9 bases. Per the germline V gene, CDR1 is SGHNT and CDR2 is YYREEE (reference sequence). This CDR3 is 14 amino acids long. This sample is drawn from a study of shared T cell receptors in the human thymus. The sample also formed part of further work on human thymus T cells.

The sequenced sample consisted of thymocytes. The chain joins TRBV5-4 to TRBJ2-7; D possibly corresponds to TRBD2 (5 bases). The origin of this receptor is a boy in the first two years of life with a congenital heart defect. The CDR3 sequence: CASSFGGLSYEQYF. Written as DNA, the CDR3 is TGTGCCAGCAGCTTCGGCGGGCTCTCCTACGAGCAGTACTTC.